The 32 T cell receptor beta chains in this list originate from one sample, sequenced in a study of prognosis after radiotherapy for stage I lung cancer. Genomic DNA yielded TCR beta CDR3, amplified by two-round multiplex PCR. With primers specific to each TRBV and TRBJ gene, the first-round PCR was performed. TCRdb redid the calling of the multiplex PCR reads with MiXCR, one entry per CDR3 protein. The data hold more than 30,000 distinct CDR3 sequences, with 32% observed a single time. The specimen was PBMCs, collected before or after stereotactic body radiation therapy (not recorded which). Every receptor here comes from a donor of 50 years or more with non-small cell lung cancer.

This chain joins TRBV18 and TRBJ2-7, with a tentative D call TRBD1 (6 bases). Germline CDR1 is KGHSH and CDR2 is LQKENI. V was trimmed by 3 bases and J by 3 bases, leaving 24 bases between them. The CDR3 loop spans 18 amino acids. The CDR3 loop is CASSPPFVLRDTYYEQYF. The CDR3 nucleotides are TGTGCCAGCTCACCGCCGTTTGTCCTCCGGGACACTTACTACGAGCAGTACTTC.

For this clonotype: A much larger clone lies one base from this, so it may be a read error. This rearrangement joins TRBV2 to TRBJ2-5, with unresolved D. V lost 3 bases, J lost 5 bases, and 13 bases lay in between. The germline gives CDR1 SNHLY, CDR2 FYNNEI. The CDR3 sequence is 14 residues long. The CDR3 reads CASSDTVSGETQYF. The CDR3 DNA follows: TGTGCCAGCAGTGATACGGTCAGTGGGGAGACCCAGTACTTC.

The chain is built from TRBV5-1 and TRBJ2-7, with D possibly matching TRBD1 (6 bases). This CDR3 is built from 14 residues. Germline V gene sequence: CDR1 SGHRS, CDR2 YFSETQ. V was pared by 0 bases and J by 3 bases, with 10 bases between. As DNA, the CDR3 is TGCGCCAGCAGCTTGGGGGTGGACAGCTACGAGCAGTACTTC. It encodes CASSLGVDSYEQYF.

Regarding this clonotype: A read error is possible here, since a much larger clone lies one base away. The CDR3 loop reads CASSPPYLQGRNGKLFF. DNA for the CDR3: TGTGCCAGCAGCCCCCCGTATCTACAGGGCCGTAATGGAAAACTGTTTTTT. The chain uses TRBV6-1 and TRBJ1-4; a possible D gene is TRBD1 (6 bases). CDR1 is MNHNS and CDR2 is SASEGT in the germline V gene. The CDR3 runs 17 residues.

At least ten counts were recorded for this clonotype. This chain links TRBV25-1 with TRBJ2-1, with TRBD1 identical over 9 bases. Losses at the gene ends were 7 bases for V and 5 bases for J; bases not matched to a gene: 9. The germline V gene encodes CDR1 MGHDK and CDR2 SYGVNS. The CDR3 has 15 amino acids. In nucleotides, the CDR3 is TGTGCCAGCACCGATACGGGACAGGGAGACAATGAGCAGTTCTTC. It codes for CASTDTGQGDNEQFF.

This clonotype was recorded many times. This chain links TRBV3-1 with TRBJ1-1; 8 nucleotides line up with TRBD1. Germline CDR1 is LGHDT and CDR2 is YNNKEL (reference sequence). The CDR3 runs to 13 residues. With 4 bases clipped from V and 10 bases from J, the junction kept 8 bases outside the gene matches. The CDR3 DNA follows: TGTGCCAGCAGCCTCGGACAGGGAAGTTCAGCTTTCTTT. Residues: CASSLGQGSSAFF.

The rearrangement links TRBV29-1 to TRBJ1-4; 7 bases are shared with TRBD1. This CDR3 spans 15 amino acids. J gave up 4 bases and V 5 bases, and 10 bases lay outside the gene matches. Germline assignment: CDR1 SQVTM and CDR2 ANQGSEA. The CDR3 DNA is TGCAGCGTTCGACCGACAGGGAACGATAATGAAAAACTGTTTTTT. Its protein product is CSVRPTGNDNEKLFF.

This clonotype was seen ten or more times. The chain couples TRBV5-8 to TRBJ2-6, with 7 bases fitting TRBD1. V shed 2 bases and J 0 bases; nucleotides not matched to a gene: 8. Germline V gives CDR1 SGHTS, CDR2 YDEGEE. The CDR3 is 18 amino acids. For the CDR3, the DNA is TGTGCCAGCAGCTTTACACAGGGGCCCATCTCTGGGGCCAACGTCCTGACTTTC. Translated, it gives CASSFTQGPISGANVLTF.

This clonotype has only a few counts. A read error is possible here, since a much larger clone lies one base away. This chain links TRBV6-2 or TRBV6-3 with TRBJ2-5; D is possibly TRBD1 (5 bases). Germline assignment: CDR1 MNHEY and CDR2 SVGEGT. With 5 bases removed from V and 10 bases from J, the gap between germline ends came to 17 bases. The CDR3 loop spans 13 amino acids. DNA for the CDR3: TGTGCCAGCAGTGGTCAGGGCCCCTGGGTCCAGTACTTC. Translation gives CASSGQGPWVQYF.

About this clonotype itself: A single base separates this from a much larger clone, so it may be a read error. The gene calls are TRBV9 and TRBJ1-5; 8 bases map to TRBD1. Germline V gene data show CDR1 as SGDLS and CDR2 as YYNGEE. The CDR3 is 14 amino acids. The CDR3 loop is CASSAGQGFQPQNF. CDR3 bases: TGTGCCAGCAGCGCAGGACAGGGCTTTCAGCCCCAGAATTTT.

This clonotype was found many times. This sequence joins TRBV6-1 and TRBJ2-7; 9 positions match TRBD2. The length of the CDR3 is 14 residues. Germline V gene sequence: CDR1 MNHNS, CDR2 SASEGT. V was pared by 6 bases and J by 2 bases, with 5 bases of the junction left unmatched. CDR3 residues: CASSRIAGAYEQYF. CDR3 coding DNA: TGTGCCAGCAGCAGGATAGCGGGGGCCTACGAGCAGTACTTC.

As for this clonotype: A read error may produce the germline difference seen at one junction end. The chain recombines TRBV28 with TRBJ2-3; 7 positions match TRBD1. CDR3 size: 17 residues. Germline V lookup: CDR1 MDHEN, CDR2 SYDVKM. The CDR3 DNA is TGTGCCAGCAGTCCGAACCGAGGGGGCGAGAGTACAGATACCCAGTATTTT. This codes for CASSPNRGGESTDTQYF.

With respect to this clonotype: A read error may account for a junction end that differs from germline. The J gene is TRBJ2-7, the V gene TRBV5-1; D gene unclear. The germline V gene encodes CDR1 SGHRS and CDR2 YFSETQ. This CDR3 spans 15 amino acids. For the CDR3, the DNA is TGCGCCAGCAGCTCAACTTCCTCGGGTACCTACGAGCAATACTTC. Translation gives CASSSTSSGTYEQYF.

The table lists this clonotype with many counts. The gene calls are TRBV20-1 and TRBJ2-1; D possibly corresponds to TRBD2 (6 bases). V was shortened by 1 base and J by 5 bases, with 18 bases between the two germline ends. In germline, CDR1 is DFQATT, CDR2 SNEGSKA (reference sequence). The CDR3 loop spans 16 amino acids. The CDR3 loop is CSARGGLSLGDNEQFF. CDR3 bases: TGCAGTGCTAGAGGGGGACTCTCGTTGGGGGACAATGAGCAGTTCTTC.

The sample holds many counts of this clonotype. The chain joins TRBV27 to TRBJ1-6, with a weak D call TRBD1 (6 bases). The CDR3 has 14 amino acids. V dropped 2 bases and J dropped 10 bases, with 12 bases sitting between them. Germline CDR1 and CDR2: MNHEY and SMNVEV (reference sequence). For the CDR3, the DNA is TGTGCCAGCAGTTTACGGACAGTACAGTCACCCCTCCACTTT. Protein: CASSLRTVQSPLHF.

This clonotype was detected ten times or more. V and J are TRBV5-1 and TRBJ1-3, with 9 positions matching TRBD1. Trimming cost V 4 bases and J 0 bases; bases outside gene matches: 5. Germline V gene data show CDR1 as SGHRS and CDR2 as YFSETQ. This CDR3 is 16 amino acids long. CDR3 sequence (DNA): TGCGCCAGCAGCGATGGACAGGGGCTCTCTGGAAACACCATATATTTT. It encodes CASSDGQGLSGNTIYF.

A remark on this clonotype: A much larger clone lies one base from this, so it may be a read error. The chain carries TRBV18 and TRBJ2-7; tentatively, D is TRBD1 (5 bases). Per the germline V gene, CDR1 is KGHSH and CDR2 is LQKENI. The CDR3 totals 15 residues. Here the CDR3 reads CASSQGVGSSYEHYF. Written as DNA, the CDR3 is TGTGCCAGCTCACAAGGGGTGGGCAGCTCCTACGAGCATTACTTC.

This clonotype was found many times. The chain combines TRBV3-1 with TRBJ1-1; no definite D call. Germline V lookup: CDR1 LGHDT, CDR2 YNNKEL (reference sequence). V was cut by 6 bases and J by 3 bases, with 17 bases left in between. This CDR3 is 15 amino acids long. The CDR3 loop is CASRRRLKGDTEAFF. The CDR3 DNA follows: TGTGCCAGCAGGAGACGCCTAAAGGGAGACACTGAAGCTTTCTTT.

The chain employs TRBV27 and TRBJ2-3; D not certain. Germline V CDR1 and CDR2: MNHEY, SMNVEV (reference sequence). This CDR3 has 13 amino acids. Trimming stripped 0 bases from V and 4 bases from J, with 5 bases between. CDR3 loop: CASSLSSPDTQYF. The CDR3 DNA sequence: TGTGCCAGCAGTTTATCGAGTCCAGATACGCAGTATTTT.

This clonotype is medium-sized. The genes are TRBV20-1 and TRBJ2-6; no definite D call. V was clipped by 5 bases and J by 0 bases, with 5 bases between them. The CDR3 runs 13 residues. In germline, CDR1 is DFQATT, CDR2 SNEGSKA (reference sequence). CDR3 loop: CSAVNSGANVLTF. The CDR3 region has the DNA TGCAGTGCTGTGAACTCTGGGGCCAACGTCCTGACTTTC.

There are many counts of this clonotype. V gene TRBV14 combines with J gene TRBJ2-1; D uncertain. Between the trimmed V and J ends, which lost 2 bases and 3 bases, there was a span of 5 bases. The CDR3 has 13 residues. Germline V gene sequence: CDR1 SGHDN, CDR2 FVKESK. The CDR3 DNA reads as TGTGCCAGCAGCCAAAACCACTACAATGAGCAGTTCTTC. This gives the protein CASSQNHYNEQFF.

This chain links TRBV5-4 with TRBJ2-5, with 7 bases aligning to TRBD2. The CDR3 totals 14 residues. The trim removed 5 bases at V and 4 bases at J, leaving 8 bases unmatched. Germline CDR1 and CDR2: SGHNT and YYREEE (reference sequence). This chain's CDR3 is CASRAAGVPETQYF. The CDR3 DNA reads TGTGCCAGCAGGGCGGCGGGAGTACCAGAGACCCAGTACTTC.

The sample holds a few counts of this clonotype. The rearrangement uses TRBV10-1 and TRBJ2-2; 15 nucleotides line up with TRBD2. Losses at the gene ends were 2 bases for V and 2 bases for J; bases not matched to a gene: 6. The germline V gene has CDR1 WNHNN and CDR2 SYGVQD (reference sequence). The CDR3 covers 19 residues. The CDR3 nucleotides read TGCGCCAGCAGTGAGAAGGGACTAGCGGGAGGCTCCAACACCGGGGAGCTGTTTTTT. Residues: CASSEKGLAGGSNTGELFF.

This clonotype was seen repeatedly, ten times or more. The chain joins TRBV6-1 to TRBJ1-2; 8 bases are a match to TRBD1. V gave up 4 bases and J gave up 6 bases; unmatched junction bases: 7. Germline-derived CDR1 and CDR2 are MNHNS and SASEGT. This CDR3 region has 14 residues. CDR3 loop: CASSGQGRRDGYTF. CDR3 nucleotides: TGTGCCAGCAGTGGACAGGGGAGGCGGGATGGCTACACCTTC.

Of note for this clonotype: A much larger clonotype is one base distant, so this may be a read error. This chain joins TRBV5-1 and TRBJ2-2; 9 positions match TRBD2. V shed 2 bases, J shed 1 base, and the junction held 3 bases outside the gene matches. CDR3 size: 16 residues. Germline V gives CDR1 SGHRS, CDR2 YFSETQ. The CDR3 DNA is TGCGCCAGCAGCTTATTAGCGGGAGAGAACACCGGGGAGCTGTTTTTT. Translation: CASSLLAGENTGELFF.

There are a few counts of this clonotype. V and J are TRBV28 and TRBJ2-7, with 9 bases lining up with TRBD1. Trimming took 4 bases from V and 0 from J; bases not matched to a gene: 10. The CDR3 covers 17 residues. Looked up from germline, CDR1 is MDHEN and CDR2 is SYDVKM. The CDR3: CASSYPGQGLGSYEQYF. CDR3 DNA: TGTGCCAGCAGTTACCCGGGACAGGGATTAGGCTCCTACGAGCAGTACTTC.

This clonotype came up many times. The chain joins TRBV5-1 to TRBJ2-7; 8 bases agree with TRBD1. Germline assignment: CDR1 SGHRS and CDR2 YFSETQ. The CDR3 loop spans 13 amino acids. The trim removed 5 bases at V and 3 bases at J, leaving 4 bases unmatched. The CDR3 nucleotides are TGCGCCAGCAGACCGGACAGGGACTACGAGCAGTACTTC. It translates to CASRPDRDYEQYF.

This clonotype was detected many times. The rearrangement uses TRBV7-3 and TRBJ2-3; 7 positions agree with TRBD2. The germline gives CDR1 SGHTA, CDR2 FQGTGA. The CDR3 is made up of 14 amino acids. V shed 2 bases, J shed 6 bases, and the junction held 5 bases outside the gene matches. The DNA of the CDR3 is TGTGCCAGCAGCTTACTCGTGGGGGGGGATACGCAGTATTTT. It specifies CASSLLVGGDTQYF.

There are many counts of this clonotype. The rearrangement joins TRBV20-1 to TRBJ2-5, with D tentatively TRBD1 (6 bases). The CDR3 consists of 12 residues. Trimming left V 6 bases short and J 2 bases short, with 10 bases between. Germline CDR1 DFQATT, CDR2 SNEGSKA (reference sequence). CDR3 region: CSAWTEQETQYF. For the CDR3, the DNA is TGCAGTGCCTGGACAGAACAAGAGACCCAGTACTTC.

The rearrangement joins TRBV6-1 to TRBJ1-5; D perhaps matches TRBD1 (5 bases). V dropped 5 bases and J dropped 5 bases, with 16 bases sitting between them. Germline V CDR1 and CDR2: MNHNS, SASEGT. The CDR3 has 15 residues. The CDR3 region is CASSRTWGGDQPQHF. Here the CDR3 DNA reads TGTGCCAGCAGTCGAACCTGGGGGGGAGATCAGCCCCAGCATTTT.

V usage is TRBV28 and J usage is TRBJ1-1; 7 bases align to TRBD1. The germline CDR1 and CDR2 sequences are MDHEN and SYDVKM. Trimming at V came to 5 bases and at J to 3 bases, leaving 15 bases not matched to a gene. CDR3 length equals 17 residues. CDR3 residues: CASSPPLQGLNDTEAFF. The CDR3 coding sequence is TGTGCCAGCAGTCCCCCCCTACAGGGGTTAAATGACACTGAAGCTTTCTTT.

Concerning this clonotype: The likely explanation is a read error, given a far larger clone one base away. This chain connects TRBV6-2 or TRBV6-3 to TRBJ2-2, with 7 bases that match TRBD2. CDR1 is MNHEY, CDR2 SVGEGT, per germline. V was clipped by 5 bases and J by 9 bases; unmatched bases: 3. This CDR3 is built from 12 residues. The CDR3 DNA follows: TGTGCCAGCAGTAAAGCGGGACGGGAGCTGTTTTTT. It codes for CASSKAGRELFF.